The present T cell receptor beta chain was sequenced within a study of early T cells in non-severe SARS-CoV-2 infection. Study details: The chains were unpaired, and the sequenced material was bulk RNA from unsorted whole blood. General study results and limits: Matches to VDJdb favored anti-spike CD8 responses and missed private and CD4 specificities.

In the library, individual cDNA molecules carried attached unique molecular identifiers. TCRdb reprocessed the 5' RACE reads with MiXCR, giving one entry per CDR3 protein. The sample shows 95,000 to 120,000 distinct CDR3 sequences, roughly 12% of them seen only once. This clonotype was recorded at least ten times. Its specificity is unknown. Germline CDR1 and CDR2: SGDLS and YYNGEE. There are 16 residues in the CDR3. V gave up 4 bases and J gave up 1 base; unmatched junction bases: 4. The chain recombines TRBV9 with TRBJ2-5; 13 bases are shared with TRBD2. The sequencing sample was made of whole blood. This clonotype originated in an adult who was a healthcare worker with PCR-confirmed SARS-CoV-2 infection or an uninfected control (not recorded which). CDR3 amino acids: CASSLGLAGVQETQYF. The CDR3 DNA sequence: TGTGCCAGCAGCCTCGGACTAGCGGGAGTCCAAGAGACCCAGTACTTC.